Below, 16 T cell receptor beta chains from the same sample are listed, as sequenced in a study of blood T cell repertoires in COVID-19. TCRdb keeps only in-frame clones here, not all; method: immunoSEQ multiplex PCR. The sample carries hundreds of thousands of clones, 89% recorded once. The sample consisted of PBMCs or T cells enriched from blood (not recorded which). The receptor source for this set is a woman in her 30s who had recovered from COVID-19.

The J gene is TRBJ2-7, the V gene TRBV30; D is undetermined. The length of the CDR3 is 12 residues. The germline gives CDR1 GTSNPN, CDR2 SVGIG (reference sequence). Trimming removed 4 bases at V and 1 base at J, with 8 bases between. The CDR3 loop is CAWTPSSYEQYF. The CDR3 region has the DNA TGTGCCTGGACCCCGTCGTCCTACGAGCAGTACTTC.

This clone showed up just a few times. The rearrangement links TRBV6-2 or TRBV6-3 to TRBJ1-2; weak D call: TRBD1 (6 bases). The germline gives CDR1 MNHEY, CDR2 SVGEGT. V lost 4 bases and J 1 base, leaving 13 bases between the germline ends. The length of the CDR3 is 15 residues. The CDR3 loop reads CASSLAGADNYGYTF. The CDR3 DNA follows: TGTGCCAGCAGTTTGGCAGGGGCCGATAACTATGGCTACACCTTC.

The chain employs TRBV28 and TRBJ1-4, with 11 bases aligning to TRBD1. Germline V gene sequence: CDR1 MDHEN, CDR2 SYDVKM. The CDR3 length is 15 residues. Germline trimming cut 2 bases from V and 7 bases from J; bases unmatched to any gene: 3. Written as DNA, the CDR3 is TGTGCCAGCAGTTTAACCGGGACAGGGGGTGAAAAACTGTTTTTT. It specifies CASSLTGTGGEKLFF.

The CDR3: CASSEVAAYQPQHF. CDR3 bases: TGTGCCAGCAGTGAGGTAGCTGCGTATCAGCCCCAGCATTTT. V and J are TRBV25-1 and TRBJ1-5, with no clear D. The CDR3 covers 14 residues. The V gene's germline CDR1 is MGHDK and CDR2 SYGVNS. V was clipped by 3 bases and J by 5 bases, with 11 bases between them.

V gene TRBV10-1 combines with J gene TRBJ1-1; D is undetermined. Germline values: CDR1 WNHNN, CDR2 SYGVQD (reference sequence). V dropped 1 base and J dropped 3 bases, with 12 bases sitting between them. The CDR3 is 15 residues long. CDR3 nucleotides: TGCGCCAGCAGTGAGTTGGAGTTTTTTGACACTGAAGCTTTCTTT. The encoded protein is CASSELEFFDTEAFF.

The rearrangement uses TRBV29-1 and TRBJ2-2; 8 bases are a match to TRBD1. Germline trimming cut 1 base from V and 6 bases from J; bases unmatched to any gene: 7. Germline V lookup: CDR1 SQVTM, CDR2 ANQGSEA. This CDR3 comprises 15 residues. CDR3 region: CSVEGTGSGAGELFF. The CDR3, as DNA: TGCAGCGTTGAAGGGACAGGGTCTGGTGCCGGGGAGCTGTTTTTT.

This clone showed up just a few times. CDR3 residues: CASGLGQGYYGYTF. Written as DNA, the CDR3 is TGTGCTAGTGGTTTGGGACAGGGGTACTATGGCTACACCTTC. This chain joins TRBV12-5 and TRBJ1-2; TRBD1 matches 8 bases. The CDR3 has 14 residues. The V gene's germline CDR1 is LGHNT and CDR2 FRNRAP. J was trimmed by 3 bases and V by 1 base; bases with no gene match: 1.

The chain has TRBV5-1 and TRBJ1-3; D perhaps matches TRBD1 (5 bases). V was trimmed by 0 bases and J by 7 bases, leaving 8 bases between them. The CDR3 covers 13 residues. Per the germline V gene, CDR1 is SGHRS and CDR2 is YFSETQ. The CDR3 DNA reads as TGCGCCAGCAGCTTGGGACAGAAGAACACCATATATTTT. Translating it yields CASSLGQKNTIYF.

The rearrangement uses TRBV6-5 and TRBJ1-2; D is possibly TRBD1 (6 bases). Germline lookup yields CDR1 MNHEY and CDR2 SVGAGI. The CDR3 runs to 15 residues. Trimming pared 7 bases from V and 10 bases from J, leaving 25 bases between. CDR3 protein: CASTKTYRDDRLYTF. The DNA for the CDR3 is TGTGCCAGCACCAAAACATACAGGGATGATAGACTCTACACCTTC.

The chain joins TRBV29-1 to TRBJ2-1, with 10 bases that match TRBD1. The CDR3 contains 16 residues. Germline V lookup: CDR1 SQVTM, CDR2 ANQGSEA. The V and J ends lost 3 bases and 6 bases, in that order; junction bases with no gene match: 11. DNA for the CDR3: TGCAGCGTTGAGAAAGTGACAGGGGGCAGAGGCAATGAGCAGTTCTTC. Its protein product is CSVEKVTGGRGNEQFF.

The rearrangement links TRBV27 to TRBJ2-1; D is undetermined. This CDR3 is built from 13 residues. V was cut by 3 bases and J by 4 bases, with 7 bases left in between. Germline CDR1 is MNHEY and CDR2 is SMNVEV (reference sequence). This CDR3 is CASSFVQYNEQFF. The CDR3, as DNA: TGTGCCAGCAGTTTTGTACAGTACAATGAGCAGTTCTTC.

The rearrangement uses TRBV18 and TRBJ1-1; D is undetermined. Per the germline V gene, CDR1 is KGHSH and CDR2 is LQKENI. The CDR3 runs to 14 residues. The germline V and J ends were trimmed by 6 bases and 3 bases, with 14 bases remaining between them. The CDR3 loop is CASSPQDTYTEAFF. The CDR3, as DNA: TGTGCCAGCTCTCCCCAGGATACGTACACTGAAGCTTTCTTT.

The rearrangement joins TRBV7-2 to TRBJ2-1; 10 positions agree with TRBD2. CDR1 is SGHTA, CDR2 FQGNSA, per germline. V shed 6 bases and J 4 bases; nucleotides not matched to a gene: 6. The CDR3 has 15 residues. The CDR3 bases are TGTGCCAGCAGGATAACTAGCGGGGCATACAATGAGCAGTTCTTC. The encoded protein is CASRITSGAYNEQFF.

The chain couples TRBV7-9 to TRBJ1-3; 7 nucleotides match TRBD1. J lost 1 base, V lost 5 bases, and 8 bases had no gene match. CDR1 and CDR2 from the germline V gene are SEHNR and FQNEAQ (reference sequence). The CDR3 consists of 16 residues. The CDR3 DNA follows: TGTGCCAGCAGCACAACAGGGGTGAGATCTGGAAACACCATATATTTT. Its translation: CASSTTGVRSGNTIYF.

The CDR3 coding sequence is TGTGCCAGCAGTCCGAGACAGGGAGCACAAGAGACCCAGTACTTC. This translates into CASSPRQGAQETQYF. The chain couples TRBV27 to TRBJ2-5, with 7 bases fitting TRBD1. J was trimmed by 2 bases and V by 5 bases; bases with no gene match: 8. Germline assignment: CDR1 MNHEY and CDR2 SMNVEV (reference sequence). The CDR3 is made up of 15 amino acids.

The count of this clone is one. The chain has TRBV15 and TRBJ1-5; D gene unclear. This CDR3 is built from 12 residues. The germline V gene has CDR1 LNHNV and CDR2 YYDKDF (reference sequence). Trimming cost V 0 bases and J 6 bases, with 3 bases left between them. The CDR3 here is CATSREAQPQHF. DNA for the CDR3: TGTGCCACCAGCAGAGAGGCTCAGCCCCAGCATTTT.